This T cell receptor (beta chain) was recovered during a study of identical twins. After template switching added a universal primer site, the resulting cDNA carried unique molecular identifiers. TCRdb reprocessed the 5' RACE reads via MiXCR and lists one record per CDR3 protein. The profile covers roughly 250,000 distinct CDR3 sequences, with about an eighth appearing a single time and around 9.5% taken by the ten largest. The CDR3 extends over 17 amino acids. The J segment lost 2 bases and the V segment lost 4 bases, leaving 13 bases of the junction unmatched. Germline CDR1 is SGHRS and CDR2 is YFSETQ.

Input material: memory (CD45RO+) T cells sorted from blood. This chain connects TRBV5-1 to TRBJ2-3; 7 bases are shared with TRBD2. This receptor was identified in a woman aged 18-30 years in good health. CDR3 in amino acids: CASSPGYMAGATDTQYF. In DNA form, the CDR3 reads TGCGCCAGCAGCCCTGGGTATATGGCGGGAGCCACAGATACGCAGTATTTT.